The 22 T cell receptor beta chains in this list originate from one sample, sequenced in a study of early T cells in non-severe SARS-CoV-2 infection (TCRdb year 2021). Libraries were built with 5' RACE. TCRdb lists the instrument as NextSeq 500. The raw public data were reprocessed by TCRdb itself: fastp quality trimming at Q25, MiXCR clonotype calling, in-frame beta chains only. Rows are combined by CDR3 protein, so each entry shows the most common genes and DNA. Here the sample has 50,000 to 60,000 distinct CDR3 sequences; approximately 10% occur a single time. 10% to 13% of the sample belongs to the ten largest clones. Source material: whole blood. Receptors were obtained from an adult who was a healthcare worker with PCR-confirmed SARS-CoV-2 infection or an uninfected control (not recorded which).

The rearrangement joins TRBV6-2 or TRBV6-3 to TRBJ2-7; tentatively, D is TRBD2 (5 bases). V was pared by 2 bases and J by 9 bases, with 8 bases between. The CDR3 sequence is 11 residues long. CDR1 is MNHEY, CDR2 SVGEGT, per germline. CDR3 residues: CASSYGGVQYF. Written as DNA, the CDR3 is TGTGCCAGCAGTTACGGAGGAGTGCAGTACTTC.

This clonotype was seen ten or more times. The chain has TRBV7-2 and TRBJ2-1; 8 bases map to TRBD2. The CDR3 is made up of 14 amino acids. Germline CDR1 is SGHTA and CDR2 is FQGNSA. Trimming removed 5 bases from V and 10 bases from J; junction bases left unmatched: 10. CDR3 sequence (DNA): TGTGCCAGCAGCCCAGGGAGACTAGCGAGCGAGCAGTTCTTC. This codes for CASSPGRLASEQFF.

This clonotype occurred a few times. V is TRBV10-3 and J is TRBJ2-7, with a possible D match to TRBD1 (6 bases). The CDR3 extends over 13 amino acids. Germline CDR1 reads ENHRY; CDR2 reads SYGVKD. The V and J ends lost 1 base and 4 bases respectively, with 8 bases between them. In DNA, the CDR3 is TGTGCCATCAGTGAGTATAGGGGGTACGAGCAGTACTTC. Protein: CAISEYRGYEQYF.

This clonotype occurred many times. The V gene is TRBV5-8, the J gene TRBJ1-2; D unresolved. In germline, CDR1 is SGHTS, CDR2 YDEGEE. The CDR3 contains 14 residues. V dropped 6 bases and J dropped 6 bases, with 18 bases sitting between them. In nucleotides, the CDR3 is TGTGCCAGCACCCGCGGGAGCATTTCCCATGGCTACACCTTC. This codes for CASTRGSISHGYTF.

At least ten counts were recorded for this clonotype. The V and J genes are TRBV7-2 and TRBJ1-6, with D unresolved. Trimming took off 11 bases at V and 10 bases at J, with 18 bases between the two ends. The CDR3 loop spans 13 amino acids. Germline V gives CDR1 SGHTA, CDR2 FQGNSA. The CDR3, as DNA: TGTGCCTCAGAGTGGCAGGCGAACTCACCCCTCCACTTT. The encoded protein is CASEWQANSPLHF. Supplemented by reference TRBV7-2 and TRBJ1-6, the full variable domain reads GAGVSQSPSNKVTEKGKDVELRCDPISGHTALYWYRQSLGQGLEFLIYFQGNSAPDKSGLPSDRFSAERTGGSVSTLTIQRTQQEDSAVYLCASEWQANSPLHFGNGTRLTVT.

The CDR3 protein is CASLGTSGVISGANVLTF. The CDR3 coding sequence is TGTGCCAGCTTAGGGACATCGGGGGTGATTTCTGGGGCCAACGTCCTGACTTTC. V gene TRBV12-3 or TRBV12-4 combines with J gene TRBJ2-6; either TRBD1 or TRBD2 may supply D (6 bases each). CDR3 length: 18 residues. Between the trimmed V and J ends, which lost 8 bases and 1 base, there was a span of 21 bases.

This clonotype was recorded many times. This chain joins TRBV29-1 and TRBJ1-3; no clear D gene. Per germline, CDR1 SQVTM and CDR2 ANQGSEA. This CDR3 is 13 amino acids long. V was pared by 4 bases and J by 0 bases, with 7 bases between. The CDR3 DNA reads as TGCAGCGTTGCGGGGAACTCTGGAAACACCATATATTTT. The encoded protein is CSVAGNSGNTIYF.

This clonotype was counted at least ten times. For the CDR3, the DNA is TGCGCCAGCAGCCAAGCGTTGGGGAGATCTGCAGATACGCAGTATTTT. The encoded protein is CASSQALGRSADTQYF. The chain carries TRBV4-1 and TRBJ2-3, with a possible D match to TRBD2 (5 bases). The germline CDR1 and CDR2 sequences are MGHRA and YSYEKL. The CDR3 spans 16 residues. The V and J ends lost 1 base and 4 bases respectively, with 15 bases between them.

This clonotype was observed a handful of times. The rearrangement joins TRBV7-8 to TRBJ1-4, with D tentatively TRBD1 (5 bases). The CDR3 is 14 residues long. Germline V lookup: CDR1 SGHVS, CDR2 FQNEAQ. V lost 3 bases to trimming and J lost 10 bases, with 15 bases between them. CDR3 in DNA: TGTGCCAGCAGCTTTTCTCCGGGAACAGGAAAACTGTTTTTT. Its protein product is CASSFSPGTGKLFF.

This clonotype was recorded a few times. The chain joins TRBV20-1 to TRBJ2-1, with 11 bases fitting TRBD2. Germline CDR1 is DFQATT and CDR2 is SNEGSKA (reference sequence). Trimming took 6 bases from V and 5 from J; bases not matched to a gene: 9. The CDR3 has 15 residues. The CDR3 spells CSARKGTSGDNEQFF. Here the CDR3 DNA reads TGCAGTGCAAGGAAGGGGACTAGCGGAGACAATGAGCAGTTCTTC.

The V and J genes are TRBV5-6 and TRBJ1-5; D may be TRBD1 (5 bases). The length of the CDR3 is 14 residues. Germline CDR1 is SGHDT and CDR2 is YYEEEE. V was pared by 4 bases and J by 4 bases, with 12 bases between. CDR3 protein: CASSRWDRNQPQHF. In DNA, the CDR3 is TGTGCCAGCAGCCGTTGGGACCGTAATCAGCCCCAGCATTTT.

The table lists this clonotype with many counts. The V and J genes are TRBV30 and TRBJ2-7, with a weak D call TRBD1 (6 bases). The CDR3 is 12 amino acids. The V gene lost 0 bases and the J gene lost 3 bases, with 6 bases spanning the gap. CDR1 GTSNPN and CDR2 SVGIG come from the germline V gene (reference sequence). The CDR3 DNA follows: TGTGCCTGGAGTGTACAGGGCTACGAGCAGTACTTC. Translated: CAWSVQGYEQYF.

The V gene is TRBV20-1, the J gene TRBJ2-3, with 7 bases fitting TRBD2. Germline V gene lookup returns CDR1 DFQATT and CDR2 SNEGSKA (reference sequence). V dropped 4 bases and J dropped 1; count of bases not matched to a gene: 8. CDR3 length equals 15 residues. CDR3 loop: CSATRDAGGTDTQYF. In nucleotides, the CDR3 is TGCAGTGCTACCAGGGATGCGGGAGGCACAGATACGCAGTATTTT.

This clonotype was observed at least ten times. V and J are TRBV3-1 and TRBJ2-7; perhaps TRBD1 as D (5 bases). This CDR3 contains 14 residues. Germline V gene lookup returns CDR1 LGHDT and CDR2 YNNKEL (reference sequence). Trimming pared 4 bases from V and 2 bases from J, leaving 12 bases between. The CDR3: CASSPWQGTYEQYF. Here the CDR3 DNA reads TGTGCCAGCAGCCCCTGGCAGGGAACCTACGAGCAGTACTTC.

This clonotype was picked up many times. The rearrangement joins TRBV5-5 to TRBJ1-5, with TRBD1 as a possible D gene (6 bases). Germline V gene data show CDR1 as SGHKS and CDR2 as YYEKEE (reference sequence). V was shortened by 0 bases and J by 7 bases, with 14 bases between the two germline ends. This CDR3 has 15 residues. Here the CDR3 DNA reads TGTGCCAGCAGCTTGGAGGGGGGGCCGAGGCAGCCCCAGCATTTT. It is translated as CASSLEGGPRQPQHF.

V and J are TRBV28 and TRBJ2-7, with 9 bases identical to TRBD1. V dropped 6 bases and J dropped 5; count of bases not matched to a gene: 5. The germline gives CDR1 MDHEN, CDR2 SYDVKM. CDR3 length: 13 residues. In nucleotides, the CDR3 is TGTGCCAGCAGGCGACAGGGGGAGGACGAGCAGTACTTC. Encoded protein: CASRRQGEDEQYF.

CDR3 in DNA: TGTGCCAGCAGTTACGCCGACCCCGGCTACACCTTC. The encoded protein is CASSYADPGYTF. The gene calls are TRBV6-2 or TRBV6-3 and TRBJ1-2, with D uncertain. The CDR3 extends over 12 amino acids. Germline CDR1 is MNHEY and CDR2 is SVGEGT. Trimming removed 2 bases from V and 8 bases from J, with 9 bases in between.

This clonotype occurred many times. The chain employs TRBV28 and TRBJ2-5, with TRBD1 identical over 7 bases. This CDR3 has 14 amino acids. Germline V gives CDR1 MDHEN, CDR2 SYDVKM. V trimming: 6 bases; J trimming: 4 bases; junction bases outside the gene matches: 8. The CDR3, as DNA: TGTGCCAGCAGCATATACAGGGGCCGAGAGACCCAGTACTTC. Translating it yields CASSIYRGRETQYF.

This clonotype has more than one count but fewer than ten. The J gene is TRBJ2-1, the V gene TRBV5-4, with D possibly TRBD2 on 5 matching bases. The V and J ends lost 4 bases and 3 bases respectively, with 14 bases between them. The CDR3 is made up of 15 amino acids. Germline V CDR1 and CDR2: SGHNT, YYREEE (reference sequence). The CDR3 DNA is TGTGCCAGCAGCCAGACTACGGAATTCTACAATGAGCAGTTCTTC. Translation: CASSQTTEFYNEQFF.

The chain joins TRBV3-1 to TRBJ1-5; D might be TRBD1 (6 bases). The V end lost 9 bases, the J end lost 0 bases, and 9 bases lay between the germline ends. The CDR3 extends over 13 amino acids. Germline-derived CDR1 and CDR2 are LGHDT and YNNKEL (reference sequence). The CDR3 DNA is TGTGCCAGTGGGGACACTAGCAATCAGCCCCAGCATTTT. It specifies CASGDTSNQPQHF.

This rearrangement joins TRBV5-1 to TRBJ2-5; no firm D call. V shed 4 bases and J shed 2 bases, with 12 bases lying between them. The V gene's germline CDR1 is SGHRS and CDR2 YFSETQ. The CDR3 covers 14 residues. The CDR3 sequence is CASSLYGVQETQYF. CDR3 nucleotides: TGCGCCAGCAGCCTCTATGGGGTTCAAGAGACCCAGTACTTC.

This rearrangement joins TRBV29-1 to TRBJ2-7; 7 nucleotides match TRBD1. The CDR3 consists of 13 residues. CDR1 SQVTM and CDR2 ANQGSEA come from the germline V gene. V was clipped by 2 bases and J by 1 base; unmatched bases: 2. The CDR3 DNA sequence: TGCAGCGTTGAATCAGGGGGTTCCTACGAGCAGTACTTC. Its protein is CSVESGGSYEQYF.